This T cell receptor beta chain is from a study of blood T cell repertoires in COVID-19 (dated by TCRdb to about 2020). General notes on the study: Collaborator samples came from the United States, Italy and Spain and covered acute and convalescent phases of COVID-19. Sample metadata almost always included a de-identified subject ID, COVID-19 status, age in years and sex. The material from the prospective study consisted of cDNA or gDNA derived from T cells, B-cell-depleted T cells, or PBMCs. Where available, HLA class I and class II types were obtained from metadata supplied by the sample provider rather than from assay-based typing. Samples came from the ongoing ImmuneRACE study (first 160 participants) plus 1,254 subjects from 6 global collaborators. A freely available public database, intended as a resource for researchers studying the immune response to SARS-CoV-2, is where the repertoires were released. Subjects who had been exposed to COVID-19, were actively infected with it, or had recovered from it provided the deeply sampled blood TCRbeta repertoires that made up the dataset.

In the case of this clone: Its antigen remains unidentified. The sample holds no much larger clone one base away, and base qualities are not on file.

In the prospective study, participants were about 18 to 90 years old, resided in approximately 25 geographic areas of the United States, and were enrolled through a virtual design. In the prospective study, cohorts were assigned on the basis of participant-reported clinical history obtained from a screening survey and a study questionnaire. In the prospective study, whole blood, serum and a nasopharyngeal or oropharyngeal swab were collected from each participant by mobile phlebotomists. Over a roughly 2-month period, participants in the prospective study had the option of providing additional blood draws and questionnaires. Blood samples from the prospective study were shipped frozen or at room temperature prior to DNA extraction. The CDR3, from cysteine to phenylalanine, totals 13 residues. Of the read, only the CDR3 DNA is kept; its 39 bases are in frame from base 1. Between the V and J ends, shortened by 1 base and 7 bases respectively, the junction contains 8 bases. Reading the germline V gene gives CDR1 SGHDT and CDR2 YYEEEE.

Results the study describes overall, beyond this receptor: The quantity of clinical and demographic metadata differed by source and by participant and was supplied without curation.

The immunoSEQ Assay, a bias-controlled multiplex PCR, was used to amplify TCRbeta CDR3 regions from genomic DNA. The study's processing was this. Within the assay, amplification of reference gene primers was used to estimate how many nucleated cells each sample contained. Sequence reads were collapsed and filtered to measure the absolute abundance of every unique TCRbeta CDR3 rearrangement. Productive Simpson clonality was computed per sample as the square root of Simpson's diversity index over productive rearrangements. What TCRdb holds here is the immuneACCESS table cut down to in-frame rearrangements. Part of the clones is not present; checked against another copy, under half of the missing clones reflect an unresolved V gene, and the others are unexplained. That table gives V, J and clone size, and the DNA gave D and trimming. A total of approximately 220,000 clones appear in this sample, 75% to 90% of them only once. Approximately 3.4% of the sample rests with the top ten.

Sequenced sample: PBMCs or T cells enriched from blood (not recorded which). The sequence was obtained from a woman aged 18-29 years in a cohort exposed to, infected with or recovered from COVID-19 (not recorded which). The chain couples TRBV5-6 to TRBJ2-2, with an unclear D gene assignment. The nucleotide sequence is TGTGCCAGCAGCTTGCCAGGTGACGGGGAGCTGTTTTTT. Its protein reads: CASSLPGDGELFF.